This T cell receptor beta chain appears in the sequencing data of a study of technical replicates of blood from several donors. Method: immunoSEQ multiplex PCR; TCRdb's copy keeps in-frame clones and lacks some. The table lists 55,000 to 80,000 clones, approximately 96% of them singletons. Germline CDR1 and CDR2: SNHLY and FYNNEI. The CDR3 length is 15 residues. Trimming took off 5 bases at V and 3 bases at J, with 14 bases between the two ends. This chain links TRBV2 with TRBJ2-1, with D perhaps TRBD2 (5 bases). The material sequenced was T cells isolated from PBMCs. The TCR sequence derives from a human donor in good health. CDR3 sequence: CASSSSNPYYNEQFF. CDR3 DNA sequence: TGTGCCAGCAGTTCTAGCAATCCCTACTACAATGAGCAGTTCTTC. The full variable domain, completed using reference TRBV2 and TRBJ2-1, is EPEVTQTPSHQVTQMGQEVILRCVPISNHLYFYWYRQILGQKVEFLVSFYNNEISEKSEIFDDQFSVERPDGSNFTLKIRSTKLEDSAMYFCASSSSNPYYNEQFFGPGTRLTVL.